The TCR beta chain described here comes from a study of response to subunit inactivated influenza vaccine. TCRdb redid the calling of the RT-PCR reads with MiXCR, one entry per CDR3 protein. The table shows about 570,000 distinct CDR3 sequences, with approximately 10% occurring only once. The CDR3 covers 17 residues. V lost 5 bases, J lost 1 base, and 11 bases stayed unmatched. The V gene's germline CDR1 is SGHTA and CDR2 FQGNSA. These sequences were also reported in another study, on T cells expressing NK-cell markers. That work adds: Beta-chain TCR cDNA was generated via 5'RACE template switching with UMIs. Beta-chain profiling covered CD3+CD56+NKG2C+, CD3+CD56+NKG2C- and CD3+CD56-NKG2C+ sorted subsets. With an anti-gamma-delta TCR antibody, sorting in several experiments was kept to alpha-beta TCR T cells. For a handful of donors, the dominant NKG2C+ clonotypes made up about 1.0-7.0% of their CD8+ T cells. The CD3+CD56-NKG2C+ fraction of a handful of donors was also led by these clonotypes.

Sequenced here: PBMCs from blood, sampled on the day of vaccination. The chain combines TRBV7-2 with TRBJ2-3; the match to TRBD2 covers 8 bases. The TCR sequence derives from a man in his fifties who received an inactivated influenza vaccine. The CDR3 nucleotides are TGTGCCAGCAGCCCGTCGGGCAGCGGGAGAGGCACAGATACGCAGTATTTT. Its translation: CASSPSGSGRGTDTQYF.